This entry lists 21 T cell receptor beta chains sequenced from one sample in a study of T-cell reconstitution after alpha-beta-depleted transplantation in children. The TCRbeta library was prepared with unique molecular identifiers. Each CDR3 protein is one row after TCRdb ran MiXCR on the PCR reads. The sample contains fewer than 400,000 distinct CDR3 sequences, around 21% of which appear only once. This sample comprised PBMCs from the stem cell graft donor, obtained from the stem cell graft. The receptors stem from a human donor who donated a stem cell graft to a child with acute myeloid leukemia.

The V call is TRBV11-3, the J call TRBJ2-7; D perhaps matches TRBD1 (5 bases). CDR1 is SGHNT and CDR2 is YENEEA in the germline V gene. This CDR3 has 14 amino acids. V was trimmed by 1 base and J by 7 bases, leaving 14 bases between them. CDR3 loop: CASSLGPRAGEQYF. CDR3 bases: TGTGCCAGCAGCTTAGGCCCCAGGGCCGGAGAGCAGTACTTC.

The CDR3 is CSARWGQVANTGELFF. Here the CDR3 DNA reads TGCAGTGCTAGATGGGGACAGGTAGCGAACACCGGGGAGCTGTTTTTT. The chain recombines TRBV20-1 with TRBJ2-2, with TRBD1 identical over 8 bases. From germline, CDR1 is DFQATT and CDR2 SNEGSKA (reference sequence). This CDR3 has 16 residues. The ends lost 2 bases at V and 0 bases at J; junction bases unmatched: 5.

Many counts were recorded for this clonotype. This chain links TRBV29-1 with TRBJ1-2; D is undetermined. Germline CDR1 reads SQVTM; CDR2 reads ANQGSEA. This CDR3 is 11 amino acids long. The V and J ends lost 4 bases and 1 base respectively, with 4 bases between them. In DNA, the CDR3 is TGCAGCGTTGGCGGTAACTATGGCTACACCTTC. Translating gives CSVGGNYGYTF.

Only a few counts were recorded for this clonotype. V gene TRBV4-3 combines with J gene TRBJ2-1; 7 nucleotides agree with TRBD1. Per germline, CDR1 LGHNA and CDR2 YSLEER. The V and J ends lost 1 base and 3 bases, in that order; junction bases with no gene match: 3. This CDR3 has 15 amino acids. The CDR3 coding sequence is TGCGCCAGCAGCCAAGGACAGGGAAACTACAATGAGCAGTTCTTC. Translated, it gives CASSQGQGNYNEQFF.

This clonotype was found a few times. The chain couples TRBV20-1 to TRBJ2-7; D gene ambiguous. Trimming took 3 bases from V and 1 from J, leaving 7 bases between them. Germline V gives CDR1 DFQATT, CDR2 SNEGSKA (reference sequence). The CDR3 is 12 amino acids. The CDR3, as DNA: TGCAGTGCTAGGCACGGTTCCTACGAGCAGTACTTC. This sequence encodes CSARHGSYEQYF.

This clonotype was seen more than once but under ten times. The chain employs TRBV6-5 and TRBJ2-1; 7 bases line up with TRBD2. The germline gives CDR1 MNHEY, CDR2 SVGAGI. With V trimmed by 0 bases and J by 2 bases, 4 bases remained unmatched. The CDR3 contains 16 residues. CDR3 region: CASSYSTLAAYNEQFF. DNA for the CDR3: TGTGCCAGCAGTTACTCGACTCTAGCGGCCTACAATGAGCAGTTCTTC.

This clonotype was found a few times. The chain has TRBV7-2 and TRBJ2-7; 11 bases fit TRBD2. Trimming cost V 6 bases and J 6 bases; bases outside gene matches: 10. The CDR3 is made up of 15 amino acids. Germline CDR1 and CDR2: SGHTA and FQGNSA. The CDR3 loop reads CASRSSGLAEGEQYF. CDR3 in DNA: TGTGCCAGCAGGTCGTCGGGACTAGCGGAAGGCGAGCAGTACTTC.

This clonotype was detected ten times or more. This chain links TRBV28 with TRBJ2-3, with D perhaps given as TRBD1 or TRBD2 (5 bases each). The CDR3 consists of 14 residues. Looked up from germline, CDR1 is MDHEN and CDR2 is SYDVKM. V gave up 1 base and J gave up 6 bases, with 11 bases separating them. The CDR3, as DNA: TGTGCCAGCAGTTTATTGGGACGTTCTGATACGCAGTATTTT. Translation gives CASSLLGRSDTQYF. The variable domain in full, with the rest retrieved from reference TRBV28 and TRBJ2-3, is DVKVTQSSRYLVKRTGEKVFLECVQDMDHENMFWYRQDPGLGLRLIYFSYDVKMKEKGDIPEGYSVSREKKERFSLILESASTNQTSMYLCASSLLGRSDTQYFGPGTRLTVL.

This clonotype was seen at least ten times. J is TRBJ2-1 and V is TRBV12-3 or TRBV12-4, with no clear D. The CDR3 is 11 residues long. The ends were cut back, 5 bases at V and 8 bases at J, with 7 bases in the middle. As DNA, the CDR3 is TGTGCCAGCAGTACCACGGATGAGCAGTTCTTC. It encodes CASSTTDEQFF.

The rearrangement links TRBV10-3 to TRBJ2-7; D could derive from TRBD1 or TRBD2 (5 bases each). CDR1 ENHRY and CDR2 SYGVKD come from the germline V gene. The V end lost 2 bases, the J end lost 4 bases, and 9 bases lay between the germline ends. The CDR3 extends over 13 amino acids. Here the CDR3 DNA reads TGTGCCATCAGTGAGGGCGAGGGGTACGAGCAGTACTTC. This codes for CAISEGEGYEQYF.

This clonotype has ten or more counts. This sequence joins TRBV10-3 and TRBJ2-7; D may match TRBD1 or TRBD2 (5 bases each). Germline V gives CDR1 ENHRY, CDR2 SYGVKD. V lost 8 bases to trimming and J lost 6 bases, with 14 bases between them. CDR3 size: 12 residues. The CDR3 is CAIGTGRGEQYF. The CDR3 DNA sequence: TGTGCCATCGGGACGGGAAGGGGCGAGCAGTACTTC.

This clonotype showed up many times. The chain has TRBV12-3 or TRBV12-4 and TRBJ2-1; possibly TRBD1 for D (5 bases). V was shortened by 4 bases and J by 3 bases, with 13 bases between the two germline ends. The CDR3 is 15 amino acids. The chain's CDR3 is CASSSGNVGYNEQFF. The CDR3 DNA is TGTGCCAGCAGTTCAGGGAACGTAGGCTACAATGAGCAGTTCTTC.

V is TRBV11-2 and J is TRBJ2-6; the match to TRBD1 covers 10 bases. Looked up from germline, CDR1 is SGHAT and CDR2 is FQNNGV. The CDR3 consists of 20 residues. The ends lost 3 bases at V and 1 base at J; junction bases unmatched: 12. Written as DNA, the CDR3 is TGTGCCAGCAGCTTTGATTTCCAGGGACAGGGGAAATCTGGGGCCAACGTCCTGACTTTC. As protein: CASSFDFQGQGKSGANVLTF.

The CDR3 region is CSVEDLREGDYGYTF. CDR3 sequence (DNA): TGCAGCGTTGAAGATCTTAGGGAGGGGGACTATGGCTACACCTTC. The J gene is TRBJ1-2, the V gene TRBV29-1, with a tentative D call TRBD1 (6 bases). Deletions cut 0 bases from V and 3 bases from J, with 14 bases between. This CDR3 spans 15 amino acids. Germline V gene data show CDR1 as SQVTM and CDR2 as ANQGSEA. The full variable domain, its missing parts supplied by reference TRBV29-1 and TRBJ1-2, is SAVISQKPSRDICQRGTSLTIQCQVDSQVTMMFWYRQQPGQSLTLIATANQGSEATYESGFVIDKFPISRPNLTFSTLTVSNMSPEDSSIYLCSVEDLREGDYGYTFGSGTRLTVV.

The DNA for the CDR3 is TGTGCCAGCAGCCGCTCGACTAGCGGGTACAATGAGCAGTTCTTC. Translation gives CASSRSTSGYNEQFF. The chain links TRBV5-6 to TRBJ2-1; 10 nucleotides agree with TRBD2. Germline V gene sequence: CDR1 SGHDT, CDR2 YYEEEE. CDR3 length: 15 amino acids. The V segment lost 4 bases and the J segment 4 bases; nucleotides outside the gene matches: 5.

V usage is TRBV12-3 or TRBV12-4 and J usage is TRBJ2-2; D possibly corresponds to TRBD1 (5 bases). Trimming cost V 4 bases and J 6 bases, with 9 bases left between them. The CDR3 covers 13 residues. The CDR3 DNA sequence: TGTGCCAGCAGTTCCAGGGATGCCGGGGAGCTGTTTTTT. Translated, it gives CASSSRDAGELFF.

This clonotype was observed a handful of times. This chain links TRBV12-3 or TRBV12-4 with TRBJ2-1, with no clear D. This CDR3 has 13 amino acids. The V and J ends lost 6 bases and 3 bases respectively, with 9 bases between them. CDR3 coding DNA: TGTGCCAGCAGATCGGACGGCTACAATGAGCAGTTCTTC. This encodes CASRSDGYNEQFF.

Ten or more counts support this clonotype. The chain carries TRBV6-1 and TRBJ2-1, with D maybe TRBD1 (6 bases). This CDR3 is built from 14 residues. CDR1 is MNHNS and CDR2 is SASEGT in the germline V gene. The germline V and J ends were trimmed by 6 bases and 4 bases, with 13 bases remaining between them. This CDR3 is CASRNKGGYNEQFF. As DNA, the CDR3 is TGTGCCAGCAGGAACAAAGGGGGTTACAATGAGCAGTTCTTC.

This chain joins TRBV3-1 and TRBJ2-1; 7 bases align to TRBD1. CDR3 length: 16 amino acids. Germline values: CDR1 LGHDT, CDR2 YNNKEL (reference sequence). J gave up 3 bases and V 4 bases, and 9 bases lay outside the gene matches. CDR3 protein: CASSPLPGQRYNEQFF. The CDR3 region has the DNA TGTGCCAGCAGCCCCCTCCCGGGACAGCGCTACAATGAGCAGTTCTTC.

This clonotype has just a few counts. This chain's CDR3 is CSVAGGNSGRPSRNEQFF. In DNA form, the CDR3 reads TGCAGCGTCGCAGGGGGCAATAGCGGCCGACCCTCTCGGAATGAGCAGTTCTTC. The gene calls are TRBV29-1 and TRBJ2-1, with 8 bases identical to TRBD1. V lost 6 bases and J lost 7; bases outside the gene matches: 23. Germline V gene lookup returns CDR1 SQVTM and CDR2 ANQGSEA. The CDR3 totals 18 residues.

The genes are TRBV20-1 and TRBJ2-5; D might be TRBD1 (6 bases). V lost 3 bases and J 4 bases, leaving 15 bases between the germline ends. In germline, CDR1 is DFQATT, CDR2 SNEGSKA (reference sequence). CDR3 length: 14 residues. Here the CDR3 DNA reads TGCAGTGCTAGCCATGACAGGCATCTAGAGACCCAGTACTTC. Its translation: CSASHDRHLETQYF.